This T cell receptor (beta chain) was captured by sequencing in a study of shared clonotypes between healthy human individuals. Healthy adults negative for HIV, lacking recent acute infections or vaccinations, served as donors. This clone has more than one count but fewer than ten. Its specificity is unknown. This CDR3 has 16 residues. Germline V gives CDR1 MNHEY, CDR2 SMNVEV (reference sequence). The V end was cut by 5 bases, the J end by 4 bases, with 18 bases between. The run depth of the assay was deep. TCRdb keeps only in-frame clones here, not all; method: immunoSEQ multiplex PCR. The table shows about 980,000 clones, with 76% occurring only once. General study points: Naive subsets usually exceeded memory subsets in estimated richness.

This chain joins TRBV27 and TRBJ1-3; D is possibly TRBD1 (5 bases). The sequencing sample was made of memory CD4+ T cells sorted from blood. Subset specified: CD45RA-negative fraction. This sequence was found in a man between 18 and 35 years old in good health. The CDR3 DNA follows: TGTGCCAGCAGTCCGCTGGGGGGGGAGAAGGGAAACACCATATATTTT. Its translation is CASSPLGGEKGNTIYF.